These 20 T cell receptor beta chains originate from one sample sequenced in a study of cytomegalovirus exposure and HLA in healthy donors. This PCR relied on a set of 60 Vbeta primers and 13 Jbeta primers. The repertoire was sequenced with immunoSEQ multiplex PCR; TCRdb's copy has only in-frame clones and lacks some. Among approximately 140,000 clones listed, over 60% were seen once. The material sequenced was PBMCs. These receptors all stem from a male donor in good health and CMV-seropositive.

J is TRBJ2-1 and V is TRBV29-1; TRBD2 agrees at 12 bases. The CDR3 has 15 amino acids. After removal of 5 bases from V and 6 bases from J, the junction contained 8 bases not matched to a gene. The germline gives CDR1 SQVTM, CDR2 ANQGSEA. In DNA, the CDR3 is TGCAGCGTTTTACCACTAGCGGGGGGCGGCAATGAGCAGTTCTTC. Translated, it gives CSVLPLAGGGNEQFF.

The rearrangement joins TRBV4-2 to TRBJ2-2; the D is unclear. Trimming removed 0 bases at V and 7 bases at J, with 6 bases between. CDR1 and CDR2 (germline): LGHNA, YNFKEQ. This CDR3 contains 13 residues. The CDR3 DNA reads as TGTGCCAGCAGCCAAGATTCTAGCGGGGAGCTGTTTTTT. Translated, it gives CASSQDSSGELFF.

The DNA of the CDR3 is TGTGCCAGCAGCTTACCACACCAACACTACGAGCAGTACTTC. This encodes CASSLPHQHYEQYF. The chain joins TRBV7-3 to TRBJ2-7; D gene unclear. Trimming removed 2 bases from V and 3 bases from J, with 11 bases in between. Germline loops: CDR1 SGHTA, CDR2 FQGTGA. The CDR3 consists of 14 residues.

This chain uses TRBV7-8 with TRBJ1-3; D is perhaps TRBD1 (6 bases). V lost 2 bases and J 2 bases, leaving 7 bases between the germline ends. The CDR3 totals 14 residues. Per germline, CDR1 SGHVS and CDR2 FQNEAQ. This CDR3 is CASSLQGTGNTIYF. Written as DNA, the CDR3 is TGTGCCAGCAGCTTACAGGGGACTGGAAACACCATATATTTT. Using reference TRBV7-8 and TRBJ1-3 for the parts outside the CDR3, the full variable domain is GAGVSQSPRYKVAKRGQDVALRCDPISGHVSLFWYQQALGQGPEFLTYFQNEAQLDKSGLPSDRFFAERPEGSVSTLKIQRTQQEDSAVYLCASSLQGTGNTIYFGEGSWLTVV.

This clone was counted a single time. The chain combines TRBV5-1 with TRBJ2-1; D may be TRBD1 (5 bases). The CDR3 loop spans 12 amino acids. V was pared by 4 bases and J by 7 bases, with 9 bases between. The germline CDR1 and CDR2 sequences are SGHRS and YFSETQ. Written as DNA, the CDR3 is TGCGCCAGCAGCCGTACAGGTAATGAGCAGTTCTTC. Translating it yields CASSRTGNEQFF.

This clone was counted only a few times. This rearrangement joins TRBV6-4 to TRBJ2-1, with 7 bases aligning to TRBD1. Germline values: CDR1 MRHNA, CDR2 SNTAGT. V dropped 1 base and J dropped 6; count of bases not matched to a gene: 3. The CDR3 is made up of 14 amino acids. CDR3 loop: CASSDLRQGNEQFF. CDR3 DNA: TGTGCCAGCAGTGACTTGCGACAGGGCAATGAGCAGTTCTTC.

The V call is TRBV28, the J call TRBJ1-1; the D gene is possibly TRBD1 (5 bases). The CDR3 is made up of 11 amino acids. The V end lost 10 bases, the J end lost 0 bases, and 6 bases lay between the germline ends. In germline, CDR1 is MDHEN, CDR2 SYDVKM. This CDR3 is CATGLNTEAFF. CDR3 nucleotide sequence: TGTGCCACAGGGTTGAACACTGAAGCTTTCTTT.

The chain joins TRBV19 to TRBJ2-3; 12 bases agree with TRBD2. CDR3 size: 17 residues. Trimming removed 1 base from V and 8 bases from J; junction bases left unmatched: 10. Germline V gene data show CDR1 as LNHDA and CDR2 as SQIVND (reference sequence). The CDR3 loop is CASSIGTSGGLSVTQYF. Here the CDR3 DNA reads TGTGCCAGTAGTATAGGAACTAGCGGGGGGCTGTCAGTTACGCAGTATTTT.

The genes are TRBV5-1 and TRBJ1-1; maybe TRBD1 (5 bases). V gave up 1 base and J gave up 0 bases, with 7 bases separating them. This CDR3 region has 14 residues. Germline CDR1 SGHRS, CDR2 YFSETQ. Here the CDR3 reads CASSLRTMNTEAFF. CDR3 DNA sequence: TGCGCCAGCAGCTTGAGGACAATGAACACTGAAGCTTTCTTT.

V usage is TRBV2 and J usage is TRBJ1-2, with D unclear. The V and J ends lost 1 base and 2 bases respectively, with 14 bases between them. Per the germline V gene, CDR1 is SNHLY and CDR2 is FYNNEI. The CDR3 extends over 16 amino acids. Here the CDR3 reads CASSEGPARLNYGYTF. DNA for the CDR3: TGTGCCAGCAGTGAAGGCCCCGCGCGCCTAAACTATGGCTACACCTTC.

This clone was detected only once. The gene calls are TRBV6-6 and TRBJ1-1, with TRBD1 as a possible D gene (6 bases). The germline V gene encodes CDR1 MNHNY and CDR2 SVGAGI (reference sequence). V dropped 5 bases and J dropped 8 bases, with 18 bases sitting between them. The length of the CDR3 is 14 residues. CDR3 coding DNA: TGTGCCAGCAGTGCGGAGGGGGGGATTTTAGAAGCTTTCTTT. It codes for CASSAEGGILEAFF.

This clone has only one observation. The chain links TRBV6-5 to TRBJ2-7; TRBD2 matches 11 bases. With V trimmed by 2 bases and J by 5 bases, 5 bases remained unmatched. Germline assignment: CDR1 MNHEY and CDR2 SVGAGI. The CDR3 runs to 15 residues. CDR3 in amino acids: CASSYLLAGGDEQYF. In DNA, the CDR3 is TGTGCCAGCAGTTACCTCCTAGCGGGAGGTGACGAGCAGTACTTC.

This chain uses TRBV7-8 with TRBJ2-2; 9 bases match TRBD2. Germline CDR1 is SGHVS and CDR2 is FQNEAQ. The CDR3 spans 17 residues. V dropped 1 base and J dropped 5; count of bases not matched to a gene: 8. DNA for the CDR3: TGTGCCAGCAGCTTAGTCTGGGCGGGGGGGAATACCGGGGAGCTGTTTTTT. Amino acids: CASSLVWAGGNTGELFF. Combining the CDR3 with reference TRBV7-8 and TRBJ2-2 gives the whole variable domain GAGVSQSPRYKVAKRGQDVALRCDPISGHVSLFWYQQALGQGPEFLTYFQNEAQLDKSGLPSDRFFAERPEGSVSTLKIQRTQQEDSAVYLCASSLVWAGGNTGELFFGEGSRLTVL.

The DNA of the CDR3 is TGTGCCAGCAGCTTAGGACTCTCTTCCACCGGGGAGCTGTTTTTT. Its protein is CASSLGLSSTGELFF. This chain links TRBV7-9 with TRBJ2-2; no firm D call. This CDR3 has 15 residues. CDR1 is SEHNR, CDR2 FQNEAQ, per germline (reference sequence). Trimming left V 1 base short and J 4 bases short, with 10 bases between.

The genes are TRBV7-2 and TRBJ2-7, with a weak D call TRBD1 (6 bases). In germline, CDR1 is SGHTA, CDR2 FQGNSA. The CDR3 loop spans 12 amino acids. Trimming cost V 4 bases and J 2 bases, with 6 bases left between them. The CDR3 loop reads CASSWGPYEQYF. The CDR3 bases are TGTGCCAGCAGCTGGGGGCCCTACGAGCAGTACTTC.

The rearrangement uses TRBV7-9 and TRBJ1-4, with 10 bases fitting TRBD1. The CDR3 contains 14 residues. Trimming removed 5 bases from V and 5 bases from J; junction bases left unmatched: 2. Germline CDR1 reads SEHNR; CDR2 reads FQNEAQ (reference sequence). The CDR3 spells CASSRDRGNEKLFF. The CDR3 DNA is TGTGCCAGCAGCCGGGACAGGGGAAATGAAAAACTGTTTTTT.

This clone occurred a few times. The V call is TRBV13, the J call TRBJ2-1, with 9 bases identical to TRBD2. Germline V gene sequence: CDR1 PRHDT, CDR2 FYEKMQ (reference sequence). This CDR3 is 18 amino acids long. The junction had 12 bases not matched to a gene; V was cut back by 0 bases and J by 6 bases. Here the CDR3 DNA reads TGTGCCAGCAGCTTAGGTCGCGGTCCGCGGGAGGGGGTCAATGAGCAGTTCTTC. This translates into CASSLGRGPREGVNEQFF.

This rearrangement joins TRBV4-1 to TRBJ1-2; 12 nucleotides match TRBD1. Germline V gene lookup returns CDR1 MGHRA and CDR2 YSYEKL. The CDR3 is 15 residues long. J gave up 2 bases and V 4 bases, and 2 bases lay outside the gene matches. The CDR3: CASSPGTGGNYGYTF. In DNA form, the CDR3 reads TGCGCCAGCAGCCCCGGGACAGGGGGCAACTATGGCTACACCTTC.

This sequence joins TRBV7-8 and TRBJ2-7; 12 bases agree with TRBD2. CDR1 SGHVS and CDR2 FQNEAQ come from the germline V gene. V was pared by 5 bases and J by 5 bases, with 7 bases of the junction left unmatched. The length of the CDR3 is 15 residues. The CDR3 here is CASSPLAGGLHEQYF. The CDR3 DNA reads TGTGCCAGCAGCCCCCTAGCGGGGGGGCTCCACGAGCAGTACTTC.

This clone was seen a handful of times. The rearrangement links TRBV7-3 to TRBJ2-7, with a possible D match to TRBD2 (6 bases). There are 13 residues in the CDR3. Deletions cut 3 bases from V and 6 bases from J, with 12 bases between. Germline loops: CDR1 SGHTA, CDR2 FQGTGA. The CDR3 nucleotides read TGTGCCAGCAGCTTGGACTATCTAGGCGAGCAGTACTTC. Its protein product is CASSLDYLGEQYF.